These 20 T cell receptor beta chains share one sample of origin, sequenced in a study of blood T cell repertoires in COVID-19. Profiling relied on immunoSEQ multiplex PCR, and the TCRdb table lists in-frame clones only, not all of them. The top ten hold 2.5% to 3% of the sample, which has about 190,000 clones, approximately 86% seen once. Sequences were obtained from peripheral blood. These receptors all come from a woman aged 30 to 39 with active or convalescent COVID-19.

The V and J genes are TRBV18 and TRBJ1-6; tentative D call: TRBD1 (5 bases). Germline CDR1 reads KGHSH; CDR2 reads LQKENI. The CDR3 sequence is 14 residues long. The V and J ends lost 2 bases and 9 bases respectively, with 11 bases between them. The CDR3 nucleotides are TGTGCCAGCTCACCATCGGGGGAACCTTCACCCCTCCACTTT. Translating it yields CASSPSGEPSPLHF.

The chain is built from TRBV4-1 and TRBJ2-7, with 9 bases identical to TRBD2. CDR1 is MGHRA, CDR2 YSYEKL, per germline. The V segment lost 4 bases and the J segment 7 bases; nucleotides outside the gene matches: 11. This CDR3 spans 15 amino acids. The CDR3 region has the DNA TGCGCCAGCAGCCTAGCGGGAGTTCTGGGCCGGGAGCAGTACTTC. Translation gives CASSLAGVLGREQYF.

The gene calls are TRBV28 and TRBJ1-1, with no clear D. With 8 bases removed from V and 1 base from J, the gap between germline ends came to 20 bases. Germline loops: CDR1 MDHEN, CDR2 SYDVKM. CDR3 size: 16 residues. Here the CDR3 DNA reads TGTGCCAGCCCTCCGCCCGGGTGGGTGGGGAACACTGAAGCTTTCTTT. Translating gives CASPPPGWVGNTEAFF. The full variable domain, in which reference TRBV28 and TRBJ1-1 provide the parts outside the CDR3, is DVKVTQSSRYLVKRTGEKVFLECVQDMDHENMFWYRQDPGLGLRLIYFSYDVKMKEKGDIPEGYSVSREKKERFSLILESASTNQTSMYLCASPPPGWVGNTEAFFGQGTRLTVV.

The chain recombines TRBV18 with TRBJ1-1; D possibly corresponds to TRBD1 (6 bases). Germline CDR1 and CDR2: KGHSH and LQKENI. The CDR3 extends over 15 amino acids. Trimming took 2 bases from V and 4 from J, leaving 14 bases between them. CDR3 nucleotide sequence: TGTGCCAGCTCACCAGGTGGGGGCTCCGGCACTGAAGCTTTCTTT. It is translated as CASSPGGGSGTEAFF.

V usage is TRBV9 and J usage is TRBJ1-2; a weak D match, TRBD1 (6 bases). The germline V and J ends were trimmed by 0 bases and 4 bases, with 13 bases remaining between them. CDR1 is SGDLS, CDR2 YYNGEE, per germline. CDR3 length equals 15 residues. In DNA, the CDR3 is TGTGCCAGCAGCGTAGTAGGGGGTCGGTGCTATGGCTACACCTTC. Translation: CASSVVGGRCYGYTF.

The rearrangement uses TRBV7-2 and TRBJ2-3, with D maybe TRBD2 (6 bases). Trimming removed 5 bases at V and 4 bases at J, with 13 bases between. The CDR3 is 14 amino acids. The germline gives CDR1 SGHTA, CDR2 FQGNSA. CDR3 bases: TGTGCCAGCAGCACCCGTGCGGGGCCAGATACGCAGTATTTT. Its translation: CASSTRAGPDTQYF.

V and J are TRBV4-1 and TRBJ1-2; maybe TRBD1 (5 bases). This CDR3 has 15 amino acids. CDR1 MGHRA and CDR2 YSYEKL come from the germline V gene. Trimming pared 3 bases from V and 7 bases from J, leaving 18 bases between. The CDR3 spells CASSHYLSEGVGYTF. The CDR3 DNA reads TGCGCCAGCAGCCACTATTTATCCGAAGGGGTTGGCTACACCTTC.

The chain recombines TRBV7-2 with TRBJ2-3, with TRBD1 identical over 9 bases. Trimming cost V 2 bases and J 6 bases; bases outside gene matches: 9. Germline V gives CDR1 SGHTA, CDR2 FQGNSA. This CDR3 has 16 residues. CDR3 region: CASSLTRTGVGDTQYF. CDR3 bases: TGTGCCAGCAGCTTAACCCGGACAGGGGTAGGCGATACGCAGTATTTT.

The chain uses TRBV30 and TRBJ2-1, with 8 bases fitting TRBD2. Germline V gene data show CDR1 as GTSNPN and CDR2 as SVGIG (reference sequence). The CDR3 loop spans 14 amino acids. Here the CDR3 DNA reads TGTGCTGTCGTTGGAGCGGGAGTTAACGGTGAGCAGTTCTTC. Protein: CAVVGAGVNGEQFF.

CDR3 residues: CASSLAITGELFF. The CDR3 coding sequence is TGTGCCAGCAGCTTAGCAATCACCGGGGAGCTGTTTTTT. The V call is TRBV5-4, the J call TRBJ2-2, with D unresolved. Trimming left V 2 bases short and J 4 bases short, with 6 bases between. Per the germline V gene, CDR1 is SGHNT and CDR2 is YYREEE (reference sequence). The CDR3 is 13 amino acids.

The chain uses TRBV14 and TRBJ1-2; TRBD1 aligns across 7 bases. The germline V gene has CDR1 SGHDN and CDR2 FVKESK. The CDR3 consists of 12 residues. Losses at the gene ends were 4 bases for V and 7 bases for J; bases not matched to a gene: 3. CDR3 sequence: CASSPTGFGYTF. The CDR3 DNA sequence: TGTGCCAGCAGCCCGACAGGGTTTGGCTACACCTTC. The full variable domain, completed using reference TRBV14 and TRBJ1-2, is EAGVTQFPSHSVIEKGQTVTLRCDPISGHDNLYWYRRVMGKEIKFLLHFVKESKQDESGMPNNRFLAERTGGTYSTLKVQPAELEDSGVYFCASSPTGFGYTFGSGTRLTVV.

The V gene is TRBV5-8, the J gene TRBJ1-4; D possibly corresponds to TRBD1 (5 bases). Germline CDR1 and CDR2: SGHTS and YDEGEE. Trimming shortened V by 2 bases and J by 10 bases, and 18 bases separated the two germline ends. The CDR3 consists of 15 residues. The CDR3 DNA follows: TGTGCCAGCAGCTTTGGTACGGGACTCGCCGGAAAACTGTTTTTT. It specifies CASSFGTGLAGKLFF.

This chain joins TRBV5-5 and TRBJ2-3; D uncertain. This CDR3 spans 13 amino acids. CDR1 and CDR2 from the germline V gene are SGHKS and YYEKEE (reference sequence). Trimming took 4 bases from V and 5 from J, leaving 11 bases between them. The CDR3 DNA sequence: TGTGCCAGCAGCCTCGGGTGGGTAGATACGCAGTATTTT. Encoded protein: CASSLGWVDTQYF.

The chain links TRBV6-5 to TRBJ1-2; D gene uncertain. V shed 7 bases and J shed 0 bases, with 12 bases lying between them. The CDR3 is 14 amino acids. The germline CDR1 and CDR2 sequences are MNHEY and SVGAGI. The CDR3 DNA follows: TGTGCCAGCACCTACCGGGGAGCTAACTATGGCTACACCTTC. It yields the protein CASTYRGANYGYTF.

This chain uses TRBV27 with TRBJ2-7, with TRBD2 identical over 8 bases. The length of the CDR3 is 15 residues. CDR1 MNHEY and CDR2 SMNVEV come from the germline V gene (reference sequence). V lost 5 bases, J lost 0 bases, and 6 bases stayed unmatched. CDR3 region: CASSATSGPSYEQYF. The CDR3 nucleotides are TGTGCCAGCAGTGCTACTAGCGGACCCTCCTACGAGCAGTACTTC.

This clone was counted a few times. The V gene is TRBV5-5, the J gene TRBJ1-1, with 11 bases aligning to TRBD1. Trimming cost V 4 bases and J 4 bases; bases outside gene matches: 3. Looked up from germline, CDR1 is SGHKS and CDR2 is YYEKEE (reference sequence). The CDR3 has 14 residues. CDR3: CASSLDRGLTEAFF. In DNA, the CDR3 is TGTGCCAGCAGCCTGGACAGGGGGCTCACTGAAGCTTTCTTT.

The chain recombines TRBV5-1 with TRBJ2-3; 13 bases align to TRBD2. Germline CDR1 SGHRS, CDR2 YFSETQ. The ends lost 4 bases at V and 6 bases at J; junction bases unmatched: 11. The CDR3 covers 17 residues. DNA of the CDR3: TGCGCCAGCAGCCACGGTCAGACTAGCGGGGGGTCCGATACGCAGTATTTT. It is translated as CASSHGQTSGGSDTQYF. The full variable domain, its missing parts supplied by reference TRBV5-1 and TRBJ2-3, is KAGVTQTPRYLIKTRGQQVTLSCSPISGHRSVSWYQQTPGQGLQFLFEYFSETQRNKGNFPGRFSGRQFSNSRSEMNVSTLELGDSALYLCASSHGQTSGGSDTQYFGPGTRLTVL.

CDR3 amino acids: CASRHTGANEKLFF. The CDR3, as DNA: TGCGCCAGCAGGCATACAGGGGCCAACGAAAAACTGTTTTTT. The chain is built from TRBV4-1 and TRBJ1-4; 7 bases match TRBD1. V shed 6 bases, J shed 8 bases, and the junction held 9 bases outside the gene matches. The length of the CDR3 is 14 residues. The germline V gene has CDR1 MGHRA and CDR2 YSYEKL.

The chain carries TRBV7-2 and TRBJ1-1, with unresolved D. Trimming stripped 7 bases from V and 0 bases from J, with 12 bases between. In germline, CDR1 is SGHTA, CDR2 FQGNSA. This CDR3 comprises 14 residues. CDR3 bases: TGTGCCAGCAACTATCTTGTCCTGAACACTGAAGCTTTCTTT. Its protein product is CASNYLVLNTEAFF.

This clone has a single count. This chain links TRBV6-5 with TRBJ1-1; D uncertain. Germline CDR1 and CDR2: MNHEY and SVGAGI. The CDR3 covers 14 residues. V shed 0 bases and J shed 9 bases, with 14 bases lying between them. The CDR3 sequence: CASSYSGDGPKAFF. CDR3 bases: TGTGCCAGCAGTTACTCGGGCGATGGTCCAAAAGCTTTCTTT.